The 2 T cell receptor beta chains given below trace back to one sample, sequenced in a study of OX40 agonist ivuxolimab in advanced cancers. The repertoire was sequenced with immunoSEQ multiplex PCR; TCRdb's copy has only in-frame clones and lacks some. The sample holds around 66,000 clones, about 86% seen once. Source: CD4+ or CD8+ T cells sorted from blood, taken in a trial of the OX40 agonist ivuxolimab. The receptors were sampled from an adult with an advanced solid tumor such as melanoma, head and neck, liver or kidney cancer.

The chain has TRBV15 and TRBJ1-2; 7 nucleotides agree with TRBD1. Germline V CDR1 and CDR2: LNHNV, YYDKDF (reference sequence). This CDR3 is 15 amino acids long. The junction had 14 bases not matched to a gene; V was cut back by 5 bases and J by 8 bases. The DNA of the CDR3 is TGTGCCACCAGCCGGGACAGCGAGGTGTTCGGAGGCTACACCTTC. The encoded protein is CATSRDSEVFGGYTF.

This clone was seen a few times. The chain links TRBV27 to TRBJ2-2; maybe TRBD2 (6 bases). CDR3 length equals 14 residues. Looked up from germline, CDR1 is MNHEY and CDR2 is SMNVEV (reference sequence). Trimming left V 5 bases short and J 0 bases short, with 7 bases between. CDR3 DNA sequence: TGTGCCAGCAGTCGGGACTCGAACACCGGGGAGCTGTTTTTT. Residues: CASSRDSNTGELFF.